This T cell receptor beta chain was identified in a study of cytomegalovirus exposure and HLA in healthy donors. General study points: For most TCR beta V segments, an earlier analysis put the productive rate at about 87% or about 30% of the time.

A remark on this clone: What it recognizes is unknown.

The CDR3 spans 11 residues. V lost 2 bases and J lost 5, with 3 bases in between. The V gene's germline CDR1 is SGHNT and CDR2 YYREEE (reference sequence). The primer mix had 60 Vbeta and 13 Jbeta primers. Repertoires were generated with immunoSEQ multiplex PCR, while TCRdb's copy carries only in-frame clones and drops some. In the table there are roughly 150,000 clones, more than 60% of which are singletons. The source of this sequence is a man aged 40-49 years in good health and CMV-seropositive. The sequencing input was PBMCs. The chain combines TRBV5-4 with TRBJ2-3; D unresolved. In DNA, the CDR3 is TGTGCCAGCAGCTTTAAAGATACGCAGTATTTT. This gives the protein CASSFKDTQYF.